The clone carrying this TCR beta chain was found once. The sample originates from a study of human T cells and chemical hapten exposure. Study-wide context: Chiefly women, the patients showed alopecia areata, totalis or universalis.

The V end was cut by 8 bases, the J end by 2 bases, with 7 bases between. Germline CDR1 and CDR2: SGHTA and FQGNSA. The CDR3 has 12 amino acids. Time point in this sample: patch test 1, 2 weeks after DPC sensitization. Treatment given: therapeutic diphenylcyclopropenone sensitization with weekly scalp DPC. At every patch-test visit, blood was drawn before the patch test was applied. Individual cDNA molecules each carried unique molecular identifiers attached by the library. TCRdb called the RACE reads again in MiXCR, with one record for every CDR3 protein. The repertoire includes roughly 120,000 distinct CDR3 sequences, roughly an eighth of them detected once, and 1.4% sits in the top ten.

This specimen consisted of whole blood, obtained in connection with sensitization to the hapten diphenylcyclopropenone (DPC). The chain is built from TRBV7-2 and TRBJ1-5; D ambiguous. The TCR sequence derives from a woman aged 50 to 65 with alopecia areata. Some clones in this sample may be carry-over from other donors' samples. CDR3: CASRRGNQPQHF. The DNA of the CDR3 is TGTGCCAGCCGGAGAGGCAATCAGCCCCAGCATTTT.